These 3 T cell receptor beta chains originate from one sample sequenced in a study of T-cell memory formation after mild COVID-19. Using its own MiXCR run on the 5' RACE reads, TCRdb lists one record per CDR3 protein. The sample has about 420,000 distinct CDR3 sequences, about 25% seen once. Source material: PBMCs or a T cell subset sorted from them (not recorded which). Source of these receptors: an adult woman who had mild COVID-19 (a few samples of this study predate the infection). Cell type and time point are not known.

This clonotype turned up a few times. This rearrangement joins TRBV7-6 to TRBJ2-1; D may match TRBD1 or TRBD2 (5 bases each). Germline CDR1 and CDR2: SGHVS and FNYEAQ. The CDR3 totals 16 residues. V lost 3 bases and J 2 bases, leaving 14 bases between the germline ends. CDR3 residues: CASSFSGTGTYNEQFF. As DNA, the CDR3 is TGTGCCAGCAGCTTCTCCGGGACGGGGACCTACAATGAGCAGTTCTTC.

A few counts support this clonotype. The CDR3 here is CAISARTDSPLHF. The CDR3 DNA follows: TGTGCCATCAGTGCCAGGACGGATTCACCCCTCCACTTT. This chain connects TRBV10-3 to TRBJ1-6, with unresolved D. Germline lookup yields CDR1 ENHRY and CDR2 SYGVKD. CDR3 length equals 13 residues. V dropped 4 bases and J dropped 8 bases, with 9 bases sitting between them.

This chain uses TRBV11-2 with TRBJ2-1, with TRBD2 matching over 8 bases. In germline, CDR1 is SGHAT, CDR2 FQNNGV. With V trimmed by 0 bases and J by 5 bases, 3 bases remained unmatched. The CDR3 sequence is 15 residues long. The DNA of the CDR3 is TGTGCCAGCAGCTTAGACGGGAGGGGCCACAATGAGCAGTTCTTC. Translated, it gives CASSLDGRGHNEQFF. Complete variable domain (other parts from reference TRBV11-2 and TRBJ2-1): EAGVAQSPRYKIIEKRQSVAFWCNPISGHATLYWYQQILGQGPKLLIQFQNNGVVDDSQLPKDRFSAERLKGVDSTLKIQPAKLEDSAVYLCASSLDGRGHNEQFFGPGTRLTVL.